The following is a T cell receptor (beta chain) sequence with its context. CDR3 length: 15 residues. Trimming removed 6 bases from V and 3 bases from J, with 17 bases in between. Per germline, CDR1 LNHDA and CDR2 SQIVND (reference sequence). Method: immunoSEQ multiplex PCR; TCRdb's copy keeps in-frame clones and lacks some. Among some 200,000 clones listed, 80% to 90% were seen once. The sample belongs to a study of blood T cell repertoires in COVID-19. Overall study context: Collection of acute and convalescent COVID-19 samples took place in the United States, Italy and Spain. T cells, B-cell-depleted T cells, or PBMCs provided the cDNA or gDNA that served as material.

Study members were between roughly 18 and 90 years old and lived in 20 to 30 US regions. Cohort allocation depended upon clinical history that participants reported. Sequencing input: PBMCs or T cells enriched from blood (not recorded which). This TCR was sampled from a woman younger than 35 in a cohort exposed to, infected with or recovered from COVID-19 (not recorded which). The chain joins TRBV19 to TRBJ1-1; a weak D match, TRBD1 (6 bases). The CDR3 DNA sequence: TGTGCCAGTAGGGATTGGGGACAAGCTGACACTGAAGCTTTCTTT. Translated, it gives CASRDWGQADTEAFF.